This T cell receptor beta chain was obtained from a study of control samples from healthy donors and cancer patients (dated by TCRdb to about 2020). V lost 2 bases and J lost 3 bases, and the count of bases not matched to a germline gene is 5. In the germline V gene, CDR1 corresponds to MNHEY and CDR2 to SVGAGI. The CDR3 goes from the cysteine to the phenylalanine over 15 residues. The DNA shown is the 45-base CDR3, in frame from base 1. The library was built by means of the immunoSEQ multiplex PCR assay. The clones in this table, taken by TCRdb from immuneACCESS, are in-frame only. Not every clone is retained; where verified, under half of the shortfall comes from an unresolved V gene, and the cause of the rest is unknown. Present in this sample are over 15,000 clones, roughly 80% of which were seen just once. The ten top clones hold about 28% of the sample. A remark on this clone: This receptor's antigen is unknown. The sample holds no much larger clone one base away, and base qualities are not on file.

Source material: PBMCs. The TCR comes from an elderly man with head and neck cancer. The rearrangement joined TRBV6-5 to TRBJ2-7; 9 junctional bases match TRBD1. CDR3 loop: CASSYNRDRDYEQYF. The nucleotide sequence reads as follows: TGTGCCAGCAGTTACAACAGGGACAGGGACTACGAGCAGTACTTC.